Listed below are T cell receptor beta chains from one sample, sequenced in a study of T-cell reconstitution after alpha-beta-depleted transplantation in children. TCRdb analysed the PCR reads with MiXCR anew, one entry per CDR3 protein. In the table there are about 78,000 distinct CDR3 sequences, roughly 15% of which are singletons. The sample was PBMCs, mostly from graft donor cells, taken 180 days after TCRalphabeta/CD19-depleted stem cell transplant. These receptors were taken from a male patient under 10 years old who had a stem cell transplant for acute lymphoblastic leukemia, so the T cells may come from the graft donor. The CDR3 runs from the conserved cysteine through the conserved F or W. Fields, in order: D gene, J gene, clone size, V gene, CDR3 protein, CDR3 DNA. The D gene is left open where the match is weak. A row's size may be missing; if present it is once, few, many or a size class.

NA TRBJ1-5 many TRBV20-1 CSAQIVPYSNQPQHF TGCAGTGCGCAGATCGTACCTTATAGCAATCAGCCCCAGCATTTT
TRBD1 TRBJ1-2 NA TRBV5-6 CASSGQGQNYGYTF TGTGCCAGCAGCGGACAGGGGCAGAACTATGGCTACACCTTC
NA TRBJ1-1 few TRBV27 CASGGQMNTEAFF TGTGCCAGCGGAGGACAGATGAACACTGAAGCTTTCTTT
TRBD1 TRBJ2-7 few TRBV6-1 CASTFRQGGYEQYF TGTGCCAGCACCTTCAGACAGGGGGGCTACGAGCAGTACTTC
TRBD1 TRBJ2-3 NA TRBV18 CASSLRDRWPDTQYF TGTGCCAGCTCACTACGGGACAGGTGGCCAGATACGCAGTATTTT
TRBD1 TRBJ2-5 many TRBV7-7 CASSFGQGGETQYF TGTGCCAGCAGCTTCGGACAGGGTGGCGAGACCCAGTACTTC
NA TRBJ2-2 few TRBV10-3 CAISEAELNTGELFF TGTGCCATCAGTGAGGCAGAGCTGAACACCGGGGAGCTGTTTTTT
NA TRBJ2-7 few TRBV25-1 CASSEGWSYGQYF TGTGCCAGCAGTGAAGGGTGGTCGTACGGGCAGTACTTC
NA TRBJ2-3 few TRBV6-5 CASSYTPGADTQYF TGTGCCAGCAGTTACACCCCGGGGGCAGATACGCAGTATTTT
TRBD2 TRBJ2-7 NA TRBV2 CASIVSGRSGEQYF TGTGCCAGCATAGTTAGCGGGAGAAGCGGCGAGCAGTACTTC
TRBD2 TRBJ2-3 NA TRBV20-1 CGAGGGWGTDTQYF TGCGGTGCTGGGGGGGGTTGGGGAACAGATACGCAGTATTTT
NA TRBJ1-1 few TRBV6-1 CASLDDYMNTEAFF TGTGCCAGCCTAGATGACTATATGAACACTGAAGCTTTCTTT
TRBD2 TRBJ2-3 NA TRBV7-6 CASSLGGGTQYF TGTGCCAGCAGCCTCGGGGGGGGTACGCAGTATTTT
NA TRBJ1-2 few TRBV7-8 CASSPTVGYGYTF TGTGCCAGCAGTCCTACCGTTGGCTATGGCTACACCTTC
NA TRBJ2-3 medium-sized TRBV4-3 CASSPRGALGTDTQYF TGCGCCAGCAGCCCGCGAGGGGCCTTAGGCACAGATACGCAGTATTTT
NA TRBJ2-1 NA TRBV4-3 CASSQSVGGVRNEQFF TGCGCCAGCAGCCAATCCGTAGGGGGGGTTCGCAATGAGCAGTTCTTC
NA TRBJ2-3 many TRBV29-1 CSVGQESTDTQYF TGCAGCGTTGGACAGGAGAGCACAGATACGCAGTATTTT
NA TRBJ1-2 few TRBV5-1 CASSSTAAPGPYGYTF TGCGCCAGCAGCTCTACCGCCGCCCCAGGGCCCTATGGCTACACCTTC
NA TRBJ2-3 NA TRBV7-2 CASTHRWGGTDTQYF TGTGCCAGCACTCACCGATGGGGCGGCACAGATACGCAGTATTTT
TRBD1 TRBJ1-2 many TRBV7-8 CASSKRDRDNYGYTF TGTGCCAGCAGCAAACGGGACAGGGATAACTATGGCTACACCTTC
TRBD2 TRBJ2-7 NA TRBV5-1 CASSGKAGSYEQYF TGCGCCAGCAGCGGAAAAGCGGGAAGCTACGAGCAGTACTTC
NA TRBJ1-2 few TRBV28 CASSLGPFYGYTF TGTGCCAGCAGTTTAGGGCCGTTCTATGGCTACACCTTC
NA TRBJ2-2 few TRBV5-1 CASRLTGTGELFF TGCGCCAGCAGACTAACAGGGACCGGGGAGCTGTTTTTT
TRBD2 TRBJ2-3 NA TRBV27 CASILAGGPGTDTQYF TGTGCCAGCATTTTAGCGGGGGGGCCGGGCACAGATACGCAGTATTTT
TRBD1 TRBJ2-3 few TRBV4-3 CASLRTGGTDTQYF TGCGCCAGCCTCCGGACAGGGGGGACAGATACGCAGTATTTT
TRBD1 TRBJ2-3 few TRBV7-3 CASSLRPMDRGVGSTDTQYF TGTGCCAGCAGCTTAAGACCCATGGACAGGGGAGTTGGTAGCACAGATACGCAGTATTTT
TRBD1 TRBJ1-1 NA TRBV4-3 CASSPHRGLGTEAFF TGCGCCAGCAGCCCCCACAGGGGTCTGGGGACTGAAGCTTTCTTT
NA TRBJ1-5 NA TRBV7-2 CASSIYGNTGQPQHF TGTGCCAGCAGTATATATGGGAACACGGGTCAGCCCCAGCATTTT
TRBD2 TRBJ2-7 NA TRBV4-2 CASSQDWTSSRSSYEQYF TGTGCCAGCAGCCAAGATTGGACTAGCTCAAGAAGCTCCTACGAGCAGTACTTC
NA TRBJ2-2 few TRBV12-3/TRBV12-4 CASSLRIADNTGELFF TGTGCCAGCAGTTTAAGGATAGCGGACAACACCGGGGAGCTGTTTTTT
NA TRBJ2-3 once TRBV15 CAKGEAGGTDTQYF TGTGCCAAGGGGGAGGCGGGGGGCACAGATACGCAGTATTTT
NA TRBJ2-3 few TRBV7-3 CASSFGAGVTDTQYF TGTGCCAGCAGCTTCGGAGCGGGTGTCACAGATACGCAGTATTTT
TRBD1 TRBJ1-1 few TRBV5-1 CASSWAGTANTEAFF TGCGCCAGCAGCTGGGCCGGGACAGCTAACACTGAAGCTTTCTTT
TRBD2 TRBJ2-2 NA TRBV28 CASSLAGAPTGELFF TGTGCCAGCAGTTTAGCGGGAGCGCCAACCGGGGAGCTGTTTTTT
NA TRBJ1-5 NA TRBV5-5 CASSLYWGNQPQHF TGTGCCAGCAGCTTATATTGGGGGAATCAGCCCCAGCATTTT
NA TRBJ1-1 few TRBV5-1 CASSLAKASDEAFF TGCGCCAGCAGCTTGGCCAAGGCCTCGGATGAAGCTTTCTTT
NA TRBJ1-1 many TRBV18 CASSPTVESTEAFF TGTGCCAGCTCACCGACGGTAGAAAGCACTGAAGCTTTCTTT